This T cell receptor (beta chain) was sequenced in a study of T cell responses to AZD1222 COVID-19 vaccine. Details on this clone: Its cognate antigen is unknown.

The CDR3 is made up of 18 amino acids. The V end was cut by 4 bases, the J end by 4 bases, with 20 bases between. Germline V gene sequence: CDR1 KGHSH, CDR2 LQKENI. Libraries were prepared by immunoSEQ multiplex PCR; TCRdb keeps only in-frame clonotypes and omits some of them. The data show roughly 110,000 clones, around nine tenths seen once. Points from the study as a whole: Repertoires were collected only later (after the peak T cell response had occurred).

The sample consisted of peripheral blood, taken 28 days after the second AZD1222 dose. The chain employs TRBV18 and TRBJ2-6; possible D gene TRBD1, 6 bases. This TCR was sampled from an adult who received the AZD1222 COVID-19 vaccine. CDR3 sequence reads: CASSLMDRSSAGANVLTF. The CDR3 DNA follows: TGTGCCAGCTCACTAATGGACAGATCCTCCGCCGGGGCCAACGTCCTGACTTTC.